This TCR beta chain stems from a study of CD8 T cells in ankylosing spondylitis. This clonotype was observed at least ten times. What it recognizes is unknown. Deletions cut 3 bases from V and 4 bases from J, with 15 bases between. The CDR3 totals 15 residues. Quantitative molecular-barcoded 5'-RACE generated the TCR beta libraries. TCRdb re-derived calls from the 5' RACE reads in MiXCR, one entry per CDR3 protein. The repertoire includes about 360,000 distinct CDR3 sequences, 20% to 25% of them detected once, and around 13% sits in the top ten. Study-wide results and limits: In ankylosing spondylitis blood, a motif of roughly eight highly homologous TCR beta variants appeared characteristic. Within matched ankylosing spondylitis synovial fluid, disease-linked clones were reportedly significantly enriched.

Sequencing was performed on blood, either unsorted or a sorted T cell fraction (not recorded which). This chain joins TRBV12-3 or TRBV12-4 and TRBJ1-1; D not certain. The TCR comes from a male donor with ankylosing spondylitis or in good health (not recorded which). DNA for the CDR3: TGTGCCAGCAGTTTGTCGGCCACTTTATTCACTGAAGCTTTCTTT. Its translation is CASSLSATLFTEAFF.